This T cell receptor beta chain comes out of a study of technical replicates of blood from a handful of donors (TCRdb year 2017). Library prep was done by the immunoSEQ multiplex PCR assay. In its TCRdb copy, this immuneACCESS table keeps in-frame sequences only and misses some clones. Where compared with another copy, unresolved V genes explain less than half of these, and the others have no known cause. In all, the sample holds 55,000 to 85,000 clones, and approximately 96% of those were seen once. The ten largest make up around 0.2% of the sample. On this clone: Its antigen remains unidentified. No per-base quality is available; no much larger clone lies one base away.

The TCR originated in a human donor in good health. The sample comprised T cells isolated from PBMCs.

The DNA is as follows: TGTGCCAGCAGCAGCAGGACTAGCGGGAGTTACAATGAGCAGTTCTTC. This codes for CASSSRTSGSYNEQFF. The sequence is built from TRBV11-3 and TRBJ2-1, and 13 junctional nucleotides match TRBD2. From a lookup of the germline V gene, CDR1 and CDR2 are SGHNT and YENEEA. Trimming removed 5 bases from V and 4 bases from J; the gene matches leave 5 bases unexplained. There are 16 amino acids in the CDR3, from cysteine to phenylalanine inclusive. The entry retains the CDR3 DNA only, 48 bases that are in frame from base 1. Full variable domain (CDR3 extended with the reference TRBV11-3 and TRBJ2-1 proteins): EAGVVQSPRYKIIEKKQPVAFWCNPISGHNTLYWYLQNLGQGPELLIRYENEEAVDDSQLPKDRFSAERLKGVDSTLKIQPAELGDSAVYLCASSSRTSGSYNEQFFGPGTRLTVL.